This T cell receptor beta chain appears in the sequencing data of a study of cytomegalovirus exposure and HLA in healthy donors. Worth noting for this clone: What it recognizes is unknown.

Study results and limitations: Researchers reported in a later analysis that a missense DCLRE1C variant was tied to TCR beta V- and J-gene trimming. By HLA locus, TCR association rates varied in a later analysis, with DRB1 showing the most and HLA-C the fewest. Cytomegalovirus-associated status was assigned to about 180 TCR beta chains.

V lost 5 bases and J lost 3; bases outside the gene matches: 6. The CDR3 runs to 14 residues. Germline V gene data show CDR1 as SGHTA and CDR2 as FQGTGA. 60 Vbeta and 13 Jbeta primers were used in PCR. Libraries were prepared by immunoSEQ multiplex PCR; TCRdb keeps only in-frame clonotypes and omits some of them. Seen here are more than 100,000 clones, roughly four fifths observed once, and the top ten hold roughly 7.8%. This chain connects TRBV7-3 to TRBJ2-5; 7 bases agree with TRBD1. The receptor was isolated from a woman aged 45 to 65 in good health and CMV-seropositive. Specimen: PBMCs. The CDR3 DNA reads TGTGCCAGCAGCCCCCGGGACAGCAAAGAGACCCAGTACTTC. Protein sequence: CASSPRDSKETQYF. Full variable domain (missing parts from reference TRBV7-3 and TRBJ2-5): GAGVSQTPSNKVTEKGKYVELRCDPISGHTALYWYRQSLGQGPEFLIYFQGTGAADDSGLPNDRFFAVRPEGSVSTLKIQRTERGDSAVYLCASSPRDSKETQYFGPGTRLLVL.